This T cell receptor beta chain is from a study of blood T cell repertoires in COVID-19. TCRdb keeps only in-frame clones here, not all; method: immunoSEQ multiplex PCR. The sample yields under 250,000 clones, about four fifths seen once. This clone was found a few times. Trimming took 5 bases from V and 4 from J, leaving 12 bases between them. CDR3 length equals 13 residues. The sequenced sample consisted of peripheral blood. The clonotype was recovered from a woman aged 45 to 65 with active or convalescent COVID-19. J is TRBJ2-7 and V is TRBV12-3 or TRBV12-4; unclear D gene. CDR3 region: CASSRNRWYEQYF. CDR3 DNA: TGTGCCAGCAGTCGCAACCGGTGGTACGAGCAGTACTTC.